This TCR beta chain is drawn from a study of T cells after yellow fever vaccination. As TCR cDNA was made by 5'RACE template switching, a universal primer site and UMIs were added. One entry per CDR3 protein, called by TCRdb with MiXCR from the 5' RACE reads. The sample lists about 300,000 distinct CDR3 sequences; roughly 8.7% were seen once. The CDR3 is 13 residues long. CDR1 and CDR2 (germline): SGHTA, FQGNSA. V was shortened by 3 bases and J by 7 bases, with 10 bases between the two germline ends. The sample in question was CD4+ T cells sorted from PBMCs, obtained 5 days after the yellow fever booster vaccination. This receptor was identified in a man younger than 35 who received the YFV17D yellow fever vaccine. The chain links TRBV7-2 to TRBJ1-5; D not certain. The CDR3 loop reads CASSFQLDQPQHF. CDR3 bases: TGTGCCAGCAGCTTTCAACTAGACCAGCCCCAGCATTTT.